This T cell receptor (beta chain) appears in the sequencing data of a study of beta chain features in type 1 diabetes (dated by TCRdb to the late 2010s). In the study overall: Mean age, gender distribution, total cell number and subset yield were not different between patients and healthy donors. A total of some 110 million sorted cells were examined across all samples, and the number of cells per subset was strongly correlated with RNA yield. In the study, recently diagnosed type 1 diabetes patients and matched healthy donors were compared on the TCRB repertoires of their sorted circulating CD4+ T cell subsets. Whereas all 28 donors provided naive and central memory subsets, regulatory and stem cell-like memory subsets were isolated from just 8 patients and about eight healthy donors. The investigation overall reported the following: At VDJ recombination sites, patients with type 1 diabetes made fewer insertions and deleted more nucleotides, a pattern implying thymic rearrangement abnormalities. HLA sub-analyses involved small numbers of individuals, so any influence of HLA type on TCRB rearrangement remained unresolved. Naive, central memory and regulatory TCRB repertoires appeared to be more similar among patients than among healthy donors. PCR may preferentially amplify shorter templates, but because patient and control samples were amplified and corrected together, any resulting skew would affect both groups equally. Because cDNA rather than genomic DNA was sequenced, highly expressing activated cells could have been over-represented, although no difference in activation and CD3 levels was found between groups. A moderate but significant shortening of TCRB CDR3 length was observed in type 1 diabetes patients in all four CD4+ subsets.

Reading the germline V gene gives CDR1 MGHRA and CDR2 YSYEKL. Counted from cysteine to phenylalanine, this CDR3 has 15 amino acids. Of all the DNA, just the CDR3 is kept, 45 bases in frame from base 1. The junction shows trimming of 0 bases on V and 7 bases on J, plus 13 bases between the germline ends. Comment on this clone: What antigen it recognizes has not been identified. Per-base qualities were not stored, and no clone one base away is much larger.

The High Capacity cDNA Reverse Transcription Kit was used to reverse transcribe all of the isolated RNA, meaning that expressed TCRB transcripts were what got sequenced. Deep immunoSEQ sequencing was performed on naive, central memory and regulatory T cell samples, with an average of roughly 3.5 million total reads per sample. Sorted cells were lysed in RLT buffer, and RNA was extracted using DNase-treated RNeasy Micro or Mini kits according to cell number. Each cell subset was processed on its own to prevent cross-contamination, while patient and healthy donor samples were processed together. The immunoSEQ multiplex PCR was used to amplify TCRB sequences from cDNA, generating 87-bp fragments that spanned the CDR3 region. Amplicons were sequenced on the Illumina HiSeq platform. The paper's processing steps were these. PCR bias was corrected computationally using synthetic template baselines, and reads within Hamming distance 2 were collapsed, with unmergeable singletons discarded. Reads were aligned against IMGT to assign V, D and J genes, CDR3 length and insertions or deletions at six rearrangement sites. Clonotype counts were normalized to sorted cell number within each subset before computing true diversity and Gini coefficients with the tcR R package. Repertoire sharing was quantified using the overlap coefficient calculated on TCRB nucleotide sequences. The clones in this table, taken by TCRdb from immuneACCESS, are in-frame only. Not every clone is retained; where verified, under half of the shortfall comes from an unresolved V gene, and the cause of the rest is unknown. For V, J and clone size, that table is used; D and trimming come from the DNA. This sample has around 40,000 clones in its table, and approximately 70% of those were observed once. Clones ranked in the top ten supply approximately 2% of the sample.

From each donor, a single peripheral blood sample of 100 to 150 mL on average was drawn into heparinised tubes. Using a panel that included CD45RO, CCR7, CD25, CD127, CD95 and CD27, naive, central memory, regulatory and stem cell-like memory CD4+ T cells were sorted on a BD FACSAria II. A purity above 98% was achieved for all sorted populations. Right away, PBMCs were isolated by Lymphoprep density gradient centrifugation and were stained directly, with no culture step. So that batch effects would be minimized, each experiment stained and sorted samples in pairs, pairing one healthy donor with one patient.

The rearranged segments are TRBV4-1 and TRBJ2-1, and perhaps TRBD1 as D gene, on 6 matching bases. This receptor was identified in a woman aged 18-30 years with type 1 diabetes. Sequencing was performed on Tregs from blood. The cell subset or site label, as the study defines it: regulatory CD4+ T cells. The DNA is as follows: TGCGCCAGCAGCCAAGAACACTTGAGGGGGAATGAGCAGTTCTTC. This codes for CASSQEHLRGNEQFF.